This entry concerns a single TCR beta chain. Antigen: not known. The sample is drawn from a study of cytomegalovirus exposure and HLA in healthy donors. The CDR3 is made up of 16 amino acids. V lost 4 bases to trimming and J lost 3 bases; unmatched junction nucleotides: 9. Germline loops: CDR1 SGHRS, CDR2 YFSETQ. This PCR relied on a set of 60 Vbeta primers and 13 Jbeta primers. Assay used: immunoSEQ multiplex PCR; TCRdb lists only in-frame clones, some missing. In the table there are fewer than 120,000 clones, more than 60% of which are singletons. General study results and limits: Previously analyzed data showed that most TCR beta V segments were productive at a frequency of about 87% or about 30%.

This sequence joins TRBV5-1 and TRBJ1-1; TRBD1 aligns across 10 bases. The TCR sequence derives from a man between 25 and 39 years old in good health and CMV-seropositive. The sequenced sample was PBMCs. The CDR3 here is CASSPPTGQGYTEAFF. The CDR3 region has the DNA TGCGCCAGCAGCCCCCCCACGGGACAGGGGTACACTGAAGCTTTCTTT.